The next 2 T cell receptor beta chains were all read from a single sample in a study of T cells in Graves' hyperthyroidism and ophthalmopathy. RNA transcripts yielded amplified TCR beta CDR3 regions. RT-PCR in the first round (using the HTBI primer set) targeted the TCR CDR3. From the multiplex PCR reads, TCRdb called clonotypes with MiXCR, one entry per CDR3 protein. The sample yields about 380,000 distinct CDR3 sequences, roughly 20% seen once. Specimen: blood. The origin of the receptors is a man aged 18 to 29 with Graves' ophthalmopathy.

There are many counts of this clonotype. The chain joins TRBV15 to TRBJ2-7; a possible D gene is TRBD2 (7 bases). The CDR3 sequence is 14 residues long. Trimming stripped 7 bases from V and 6 bases from J, with 19 bases between. Per germline, CDR1 LNHNV and CDR2 YYDKDF (reference sequence). CDR3 DNA sequence: TGTGCCACCAACGGTAGGGCAGGGGAGGGCGAGCAGTACTTC. Protein sequence: CATNGRAGEGEQYF.

This clonotype was counted ten times or more. This chain joins TRBV3-1 and TRBJ1-1; TRBD1 might be the D (5 bases). The CDR3 is 14 residues long. Germline assignment: CDR1 LGHDT and CDR2 YNNKEL (reference sequence). Trimming removed 1 base from V and 5 bases from J, with 11 bases in between. The CDR3 spells CASSQGGGKTEAFF. The CDR3 nucleotides are TGTGCCAGCAGCCAAGGTGGGGGAAAGACTGAAGCTTTCTTT.